The 30 T cell receptor beta chains listed next were all sequenced from one sample in a study of T cells in Graves' hyperthyroidism and ophthalmopathy (dated by TCRdb to the late 2010s). Libraries were built with multiplex PCR. TCRdb shows the sequencer as Illumina HiSeq 2000. The TCR beta CDR3 regions were amplified from the RNA transcripts. For the first round of RT-PCR on the TCR CDR3, the HTBI primer set was used together with the Qiagen OneStep RT-PCR kit. TCRdb trimmed the raw reads at Q25, called clones with MiXCR and kept productive beta chains. Each CDR3 protein gets just one entry, which takes the most common genes and DNA from the rows behind it. Across this sample there are 350,000 to 400,000 distinct CDR3 sequences, with about 15% seen only once. The ten largest clones add up to more than 9.5% of the sample. The sample consisted of blood. The receptor source for this set is a woman aged 55-70 years with Graves' hyperthyroidism.

The rearrangement uses TRBV29-1 and TRBJ1-4, with D possibly being TRBD1 (5 bases). Per the germline V gene, CDR1 is SQVTM and CDR2 is ANQGSEA. The CDR3 runs to 12 residues. V was shortened by 6 bases and J by 8 bases, with 13 bases between the two germline ends. CDR3 sequence reads: CSVMGVHEKLFF. CDR3 bases: TGCAGCGTGATGGGGGTCCACGAAAAACTGTTTTTT. Using reference TRBV29-1 and TRBJ1-4 for the parts outside the CDR3, the full variable domain is SAVISQKPSRDICQRGTSLTIQCQVDSQVTMMFWYRQQPGQSLTLIATANQGSEATYESGFVIDKFPISRPNLTFSTLTVSNMSPEDSSIYLCSVMGVHEKLFFGSGTQLSVL.

A remark on this clonotype: A single base separates this from a much larger clone, so it may be a read error. CDR3 loop: CSARDQGGPLYNEQFF. Written as DNA, the CDR3 is TGCAGTGCTAGAGATCAGGGCGGACCCCTCTACAATGAGCAGTTCTTC. This chain connects TRBV20-1 to TRBJ2-1, with D possibly being TRBD1 (5 bases). From germline, CDR1 is DFQATT and CDR2 SNEGSKA (reference sequence). CDR3 length: 16 amino acids. Trimming removed 0 bases from V and 3 bases from J, with 15 bases in between.

The chain is built from TRBV28 and TRBJ1-1; D ambiguous. V was pared by 10 bases and J by 1 base, with 10 bases between. CDR3 size: 12 residues. Germline values: CDR1 MDHEN, CDR2 SYDVKM. CDR3 in amino acids: CATTWGNTEAFF. The DNA of the CDR3 is TGTGCCACGACATGGGGGAACACTGAAGCTTTCTTT.

This clonotype showed up many times. The rearrangement joins TRBV2 to TRBJ1-1; 10 bases align to TRBD1. The CDR3 totals 14 residues. J gave up 6 bases and V 8 bases, and 9 bases lay outside the gene matches. The germline V gene encodes CDR1 SNHLY and CDR2 FYNNEI. The CDR3 here is CASPLRGQGSEAFF. The CDR3 region has the DNA TGTGCCAGCCCACTTCGGGGACAGGGGTCTGAAGCTTTCTTT.

This clonotype was found many times. The chain has TRBV29-1 and TRBJ2-5, with D possibly being TRBD2 (6 bases). Trimming took 2 bases from V and 1 from J, leaving 14 bases between them. The germline V gene has CDR1 SQVTM and CDR2 ANQGSEA. The CDR3 extends over 15 amino acids. CDR3 region: CSVEKVLRGQETQYF. DNA of the CDR3: TGCAGCGTTGAAAAAGTCTTGCGGGGCCAAGAGACCCAGTACTTC.

This clonotype has a count of ten or more. The rearrangement uses TRBV28 and TRBJ2-7; TRBD2 agrees at 8 bases. This CDR3 contains 16 residues. With V trimmed by 0 bases and J by 0 bases, 4 bases remained unmatched. The germline V gene has CDR1 MDHEN and CDR2 SYDVKM. The CDR3 loop is CASSLWGSGSSYEQYF. The CDR3 DNA is TGTGCCAGCAGTTTATGGGGGAGCGGGAGCTCCTACGAGCAGTACTTC.

There are many counts of this clonotype. The chain carries TRBV28 and TRBJ2-7; D possibly corresponds to TRBD2 (5 bases). V lost 3 bases to trimming and J lost 4 bases, with 25 bases between them. The CDR3 spans 18 residues. Germline V lookup: CDR1 MDHEN, CDR2 SYDVKM. CDR3 in amino acids: CASSFPNEGTLGRYEQYF. DNA of the CDR3: TGTGCCAGCAGTTTTCCCAATGAGGGAACCCTTGGGCGTTACGAGCAGTACTTC.

This clonotype was picked up a small number of times. The rearrangement joins TRBV18 to TRBJ1-2; D remains ambiguous. The CDR3 contains 15 residues. V was clipped by 1 base and J by 6 bases, with 15 bases between them. Germline V gene lookup returns CDR1 KGHSH and CDR2 LQKENI. CDR3 sequence: CASSPLEGGVDGYTF. CDR3 sequence (DNA): TGTGCCAGCTCACCACTAGAGGGAGGTGTAGATGGCTACACCTTC.

The table lists this clonotype with many counts. The V call is TRBV24-1, the J call TRBJ2-5; 11 bases agree with TRBD1. Germline V gene lookup returns CDR1 KGHDR and CDR2 SFDVKD. This CDR3 contains 15 residues. Trimming cost V 3 bases and J 2 bases; bases outside gene matches: 1. The CDR3 is CATSDGTGGQETQYF. For the CDR3, the DNA is TGTGCCACCAGTGATGGGACAGGGGGTCAAGAGACCCAGTACTTC.

This clonotype has at least ten counts. This sequence joins TRBV30 and TRBJ1-1; tentatively, D is TRBD1 (5 bases). Deletions cut 2 bases from V and 2 bases from J, with 12 bases between. Germline-derived CDR1 and CDR2 are GTSNPN and SVGIG (reference sequence). There are 14 residues in the CDR3. The CDR3 DNA sequence: TGTGCCTGGAGTAAAGTTAGGGGTAACACTGAAGCTTTCTTT. This encodes CAWSKVRGNTEAFF.

This clonotype was picked up a small number of times. Given a much more abundant clone one base away, this may be a read error. V gene TRBV27 combines with J gene TRBJ2-1; D is possibly TRBD2 (6 bases). Germline loops: CDR1 MNHEY, CDR2 SMNVEV (reference sequence). V dropped 7 bases and J dropped 1 base, with 20 bases sitting between them. The CDR3 sequence is 17 residues long. CDR3 loop: CASIKRHTGESYNEQFF. The CDR3 DNA reads as TGTGCCAGCATCAAACGCCATACGGGGGAGTCCTACAATGAGCAGTTCTTC.

In its sample, this clonotype was seen a few times. This sequence joins TRBV5-1 and TRBJ1-4; 9 nucleotides line up with TRBD1. Looked up from germline, CDR1 is SGHRS and CDR2 is YFSETQ. V shed 8 bases, J shed 4 bases, and the junction held 6 bases outside the gene matches. The CDR3 is 14 residues long. CDR3 DNA sequence: TGCGCCAGTGCACCGGGACAGGGTAATGAAAAACTGTTTTTT. Its protein is CASAPGQGNEKLFF.

The chain employs TRBV30 and TRBJ1-6; tentatively, D is TRBD1 (6 bases). Germline-derived CDR1 and CDR2 are GTSNPN and SVGIG (reference sequence). V dropped 1 base and J dropped 0 bases, with 13 bases sitting between them. The CDR3 length is 17 residues. CDR3 region: CAWSDLDRSSYNSPLHF. The DNA of the CDR3 is TGTGCCTGGAGTGATCTGGACAGAAGCTCCTATAATTCACCCCTCCACTTT.

This chain links TRBV5-1 with TRBJ2-3; D unresolved. This CDR3 region has 14 residues. The germline V gene has CDR1 SGHRS and CDR2 YFSETQ. Trimming left V 3 bases short and J 0 bases short, with 8 bases between. The CDR3 nucleotides read TGCGCCAGCAGCTACCCCGACAGCACAGATACGCAGTATTTT. Its protein product is CASSYPDSTDTQYF.

This sequence joins TRBV19 and TRBJ2-1; perhaps TRBD2 as D (5 bases). The germline CDR1 and CDR2 sequences are LNHDA and SQIVND (reference sequence). The CDR3 contains 16 residues. V was shortened by 1 base and J by 0 bases, with 10 bases between the two germline ends. In DNA form, the CDR3 reads TGTGCCAGTAGTATAGTGAGCGGTCTCTCCTACAATGAGCAGTTCTTC. It is translated as CASSIVSGLSYNEQFF.

The CDR3 region has the DNA TGTGCCAGTAGTATCTTGGCTAGCAGAACAGATACGCAGTATTTT. It yields the protein CASSILASRTDTQYF. The chain couples TRBV19 to TRBJ2-3; weak D call: TRBD2 (5 bases). Germline V gene lookup returns CDR1 LNHDA and CDR2 SQIVND (reference sequence). The V end was cut by 3 bases, the J end by 3 bases, with 13 bases between. This CDR3 has 15 amino acids.

The chain joins TRBV10-1 to TRBJ2-7; possible D gene TRBD2, 7 bases. V dropped 3 bases and J dropped 7 bases, with 22 bases sitting between them. The germline V gene has CDR1 WNHNN and CDR2 SYGVQD (reference sequence). The length of the CDR3 is 16 residues. In DNA, the CDR3 is TGCGCCAGCAGTGACCCCACAGCTAGCGGAGGGGGGGAGCAGTACTTC. Translation: CASSDPTASGGGEQYF.

Regarding this clonotype: The CDR3 ends on some other residue instead of the conserved phenylalanine or tryptophan, so this is likely a read error. The chain uses TRBV3-1 and TRBJ2-7, with 12 bases fitting TRBD1. The CDR3 runs to 15 residues. J was trimmed by 3 bases and V by 4 bases; bases with no gene match: 4. Germline CDR1 and CDR2: LGHDT and YNNKEL (reference sequence). The CDR3 sequence: CASSPRDRGLYEQYS. The CDR3 DNA follows: TGTGCCAGCAGCCCCAGGGACAGGGGGCTCTACGAGCAGTACTCC.

This clonotype was recorded at least ten times. The V and J genes are TRBV11-3 and TRBJ2-1; 7 bases agree with TRBD1. The CDR3 extends over 17 amino acids. Germline V CDR1 and CDR2: SGHNT, YENEEA. The J segment lost 4 bases and the V segment lost 3 bases, leaving 12 bases of the junction unmatched. This CDR3 is CASSFGVMSGGYNEQFF. The CDR3 DNA reads TGTGCCAGCAGCTTCGGGGTTATGTCAGGGGGTTACAATGAGCAGTTCTTC. The whole variable domain, remainder taken from reference TRBV11-3 and TRBJ2-1, is EAGVVQSPRYKIIEKKQPVAFWCNPISGHNTLYWYLQNLGQGPELLIRYENEEAVDDSQLPKDRFSAERLKGVDSTLKIQPAELGDSAVYLCASSFGVMSGGYNEQFFGPGTRLTVL.

This rearrangement joins TRBV30 to TRBJ1-2; TRBD1 might be the D (6 bases). CDR1 GTSNPN and CDR2 SVGIG come from the germline V gene (reference sequence). The CDR3 is 14 amino acids. V was clipped by 4 bases and J by 0 bases, with 12 bases between them. CDR3 loop: CAWKGGETNYGYTF. The CDR3 DNA reads TGTGCCTGGAAAGGGGGGGAGACTAACTATGGCTACACCTTC.

This clonotype occurred a few times. The rearrangement uses TRBV15 and TRBJ1-2, with no clear D. The CDR3 contains 15 residues. Germline-derived CDR1 and CDR2 are LNHNV and YYDKDF (reference sequence). Deletions cut 1 base from V and 2 bases from J, with 11 bases between. The CDR3 DNA is TGTGCCACCAGCAGAGGGGGAGGACGGAACTATGGCTACACCTTC. Translating gives CATSRGGGRNYGYTF.

This clonotype was picked up many times. The chain employs TRBV3-1 and TRBJ1-1; D gene uncertain. V dropped 4 bases and J dropped 11 bases, with 17 bases sitting between them. Germline CDR1 is LGHDT and CDR2 is YNNKEL (reference sequence). The CDR3 is made up of 13 amino acids. The DNA of the CDR3 is TGTGCCAGCAGCCCATTGGCTAGCGTTCAGGCTTTCTTT. It specifies CASSPLASVQAFF.

The chain couples TRBV9 to TRBJ1-6, with D possibly matching TRBD1 (5 bases). Germline V gene data show CDR1 as SGDLS and CDR2 as YYNGEE. V was pared by 3 bases and J by 8 bases, with 21 bases between. This CDR3 is built from 17 residues. DNA of the CDR3: TGTGCCAGCAGCGAAAGAGAGGGCCGAGTGGGGGATTCACCCCTCCACTTT. It translates to CASSEREGRVGDSPLHF.

This clonotype appeared many times. The chain combines TRBV30 with TRBJ2-3, with D perhaps being TRBD1 or TRBD2 (5 bases each). Germline-derived CDR1 and CDR2 are GTSNPN and SVGIG (reference sequence). CDR3 size: 14 residues. Between the trimmed V and J ends, which lost 2 bases and 4 bases, there was a span of 13 bases. CDR3 nucleotide sequence: TGTGCCTGGAGTCTCAAGGGACCTGCAGATACGCAGTATTTT. Translation gives CAWSLKGPADTQYF.

There are many counts of this clonotype. The chain is built from TRBV7-9 and TRBJ2-5; possibly TRBD1 or TRBD2 for D (5 bases each). This CDR3 has 14 residues. In germline, CDR1 is SEHNR, CDR2 FQNEAQ (reference sequence). V lost 3 bases and J lost 3, with 11 bases in between. The CDR3 loop is CASSFRRGEETQYF. The CDR3 DNA follows: TGTGCCAGCAGCTTTAGGCGAGGGGAAGAGACCCAGTACTTC.

This clonotype has only a few counts. This chain uses TRBV19 with TRBJ2-1; TRBD2 might be the D (5 bases). From germline, CDR1 is LNHDA and CDR2 SQIVND (reference sequence). The CDR3 is made up of 12 amino acids. The V end lost 3 bases, the J end lost 10 bases, and 10 bases lay between the germline ends. The CDR3 DNA reads TGTGCCAGTAGTATGTTGCGCGGGGAGCAGTTCTTC. Translation gives CASSMLRGEQFF.

This rearrangement joins TRBV3-1 to TRBJ1-2; D ambiguous. CDR3 length: 14 amino acids. V lost 4 bases to trimming and J lost 2 bases, with 11 bases between them. The germline V gene encodes CDR1 LGHDT and CDR2 YNNKEL (reference sequence). DNA of the CDR3: TGTGCCAGCAGCCGATCGGCGGGGAACTATGGCTACACCTTC. This sequence encodes CASSRSAGNYGYTF.

The table lists this clonotype with a few counts. The genes are TRBV7-2 and TRBJ2-7; D may be TRBD1 (7 bases). This CDR3 spans 15 amino acids. The germline V gene encodes CDR1 SGHTA and CDR2 FQGNSA. Trimming cost V 1 base and J 2 bases, with 12 bases left between them. CDR3 sequence (DNA): TGTGCCAGCAGCTTAGTCCCAGGGGGGACCTACGAGCAGTACTTC. Protein product: CASSLVPGGTYEQYF.

This clonotype was recorded at least ten times. The rearrangement uses TRBV7-3 and TRBJ2-1; 7 bases line up with TRBD1. The V and J ends lost 5 bases and 7 bases, in that order; junction bases with no gene match: 8. The germline V gene has CDR1 SGHTA and CDR2 FQGTGA. This CDR3 is built from 14 residues. CDR3 sequence: CASSLRQGRNEQFF. The CDR3 nucleotides read TGTGCCAGCAGCCTAAGACAGGGTAGGAATGAGCAGTTCTTC.

At least ten counts were recorded for this clonotype. V usage is TRBV28 and J usage is TRBJ2-7; no reliable D call. This CDR3 has 13 amino acids. V lost 5 bases and J 3 bases, leaving 11 bases between the germline ends. Germline assignment: CDR1 MDHEN and CDR2 SYDVKM. The CDR3 nucleotides are TGTGCCAGCAGTCTATCAAAGTTCTACGAGCAGTACTTC. This gives the protein CASSLSKFYEQYF.